This T cell receptor (beta chain) originates from a study of cytomegalovirus exposure and HLA in healthy donors. Study-wide context: The 95 million to 120 million unique TCR beta sequences, from roughly 180 million T cells, were found by an earlier analysis. Whole-study findings and limits: Later findings reportedly placed an Asian-associated ancestry cluster below the roughly 730-donor mean for N-insertions.

Germline CDR1 is MNHEY and CDR2 is SMNVEV (reference sequence). The CDR3 contains 15 residues. V trimming: 10 bases; J trimming: 0 bases; junction bases outside the gene matches: 10. Of note for this clone: What it binds is not known.

It was with 60 Vbeta and 13 Jbeta primers that the PCR ran. TCRdb keeps only in-frame clones here, not all; method: immunoSEQ multiplex PCR. This repertoire includes about 210,000 clones. The material sequenced was PBMCs. This sequence was found in a woman between 25 and 40 years old in good health and CMV-seropositive. The chain recombines TRBV27 with TRBJ2-7, with TRBD2 identical over 9 bases. The CDR3 nucleotides read TGTGCCACCTCCAGACTAGCGGCGAGCTCCTACGAGCAGTACTTC. This sequence encodes CATSRLAASSYEQYF.